The 21 T cell receptor beta chains reported below all come from one sample, sequenced in a study of T cells in Graves' hyperthyroidism and ophthalmopathy. Amplification of TCR beta CDR3 regions used RNA as the template. Initially, a first-round RT-PCR of the TCR CDR3 employed the HTBI primer set. TCRdb reprocessed the multiplex PCR reads via MiXCR and lists one record per CDR3 protein. The sample records hundreds of thousands of distinct CDR3 sequences, over 40% being singletons. Sequencing used peripheral blood or thyroid tissue (not recorded which). The origin of the receptors is an adult man with Graves' disease, either hyperthyroidism or ophthalmopathy (not recorded which).

The table lists this clonotype with many counts. The chain uses TRBV7-9 and TRBJ1-6, with 8 bases aligning to TRBD1. J lost 8 bases, V lost 4 bases, and 13 bases had no gene match. The CDR3 spans 17 residues. Germline CDR1 and CDR2: SEHNR and FQNEAQ (reference sequence). This chain's CDR3 is CASSSPVTDRGDSPLHF. CDR3 DNA: TGTGCCAGCAGCTCACCCGTCACAGACAGGGGTGATTCACCCCTCCACTTT. Supplemented by reference TRBV7-9 and TRBJ1-6, the full variable domain reads DTGVSQNPRHKITKRGQNVTFRCDPISEHNRLYWYRQTLGQGPEFLTYFQNEAQLEKSRLLSDRFSAERPKGSFSTLEIQRTEQGDSAMYLCASSSPVTDRGDSPLHFGNGTRLTVT.

This clonotype was detected many times. The CDR3 nucleotides read TGTGCCTCAACAGGGGGCGGGAAGAGCTATGGCTACACCTTC. Protein sequence: CASTGGGKSYGYTF. V usage is TRBV10-3 and J usage is TRBJ1-2; TRBD1 agrees at 9 bases. Germline lookup yields CDR1 ENHRY and CDR2 SYGVKD. This CDR3 spans 14 amino acids. V lost 11 bases, J lost 4 bases, and 11 bases stayed unmatched.

This clonotype was observed at least ten times. The J gene is TRBJ1-3, the V gene TRBV2; the D is unclear. CDR3 size: 13 residues. V was trimmed by 4 bases and J by 2 bases, leaving 6 bases between them. CDR1 and CDR2 from the germline V gene are SNHLY and FYNNEI. The CDR3 sequence is CASSVTAGNTIYF. The CDR3 DNA sequence: TGTGCCAGCAGTGTAACGGCTGGAAACACCATATATTTT.

The J gene is TRBJ1-5, the V gene TRBV19, with D possibly TRBD1 on 6 matching bases. Germline V gene lookup returns CDR1 LNHDA and CDR2 SQIVND (reference sequence). Trimming took off 8 bases at V and 4 bases at J, with 12 bases between the two ends. The CDR3 extends over 13 amino acids. The CDR3 coding sequence is TGTGCCAGTGGCCCTACAGGGAATCAGCCCCAGCATTTT. Protein sequence: CASGPTGNQPQHF.

This rearrangement joins TRBV2 to TRBJ1-5; the D is unclear. V was trimmed by 3 bases and J by 3 bases, leaving 9 bases between them. From germline, CDR1 is SNHLY and CDR2 FYNNEI. CDR3 length: 14 residues. In nucleotides, the CDR3 is TGTGCCAGCAGTGACCTGGGCAACAATCAGCCCCAGCATTTT. As protein: CASSDLGNNQPQHF.

This clonotype was recorded many times. The rearrangement uses TRBV10-3 and TRBJ2-2, with TRBD1 identical over 9 bases. The CDR3 has 16 residues. CDR1 ENHRY and CDR2 SYGVKD come from the germline V gene. Germline trimming cut 0 bases from V and 5 bases from J; bases unmatched to any gene: 4. The DNA of the CDR3 is TGTGCCATCAGTGAGTCGAGCGGGACAGGGACCGGGGAGCTGTTTTTT. Amino acid sequence: CAISESSGTGTGELFF.

The V and J genes are TRBV9 and TRBJ2-7, with D possibly matching TRBD1 (6 bases). The V gene lost 0 bases and the J gene lost 3 bases, with 13 bases spanning the gap. Germline values: CDR1 SGDLS, CDR2 YYNGEE. The CDR3 sequence is 15 residues long. The CDR3 loop reads CASSVALDSFYEQYF. The CDR3 DNA reads as TGTGCCAGCAGCGTAGCTCTGGACAGTTTCTACGAGCAGTACTTC. The whole variable domain, filled in from reference TRBV9 and TRBJ2-7, reads DSGVTQTPKHLITATGQRVTLRCSPRSGDLSVYWYQQSLDQGLQFLIQYYNGEERAKGNILERFSAQQFPDLHSELNLSSLELGDSALYFCASSVALDSFYEQYFGPGTRLTVT.

This clonotype was seen a single time. V is TRBV14 and J is TRBJ1-6; D is undetermined. Germline V CDR1 and CDR2: SGHDN, FVKESK. CDR3 length: 15 amino acids. The germline V and J ends were trimmed by 0 bases and 8 bases, with 11 bases remaining between them. CDR3 sequence reads: CASSQDEGSDSPLHF. The CDR3 nucleotides read TGTGCCAGCAGCCAAGATGAGGGTAGCGATTCACCCCTCCACTTT. The variable domain in full, completed from reference TRBV14 and TRBJ1-6, reads EAGVTQFPSHSVIEKGQTVTLRCDPISGHDNLYWYRRVMGKEIKFLLHFVKESKQDESGMPNNRFLAERTGGTYSTLKVQPAELEDSGVYFCASSQDEGSDSPLHFGNGTRLTVT.

This clonotype has more than one count but fewer than ten. CDR3 DNA: TGCAGTGCCCAGCAAGTCCGGAACACTGAAGCTTTCTTT. Translation: CSAQQVRNTEAFF. J is TRBJ1-1 and V is TRBV20-1, with unresolved D. The CDR3 covers 13 residues. V gave up 6 bases and J gave up 1 base, with 12 bases separating them. Germline loops: CDR1 DFQATT, CDR2 SNEGSKA (reference sequence).

At least ten counts were recorded for this clonotype. The chain has TRBV24-1 and TRBJ2-2, with D perhaps matching TRBD2 (5 bases). Trimming took 3 bases from V and 5 from J, leaving 18 bases between them. Looked up from germline, CDR1 is KGHDR and CDR2 is SFDVKD. This CDR3 is built from 17 residues. The CDR3 DNA is TGTGCCACCAGTGATGTGAAGGACGGGGTTCGGACCGGGGAGCTGTTTTTT. Protein product: CATSDVKDGVRTGELFF.

V is TRBV20-1 and J is TRBJ2-2; 7 positions agree with TRBD1. Germline assignment: CDR1 DFQATT and CDR2 SNEGSKA (reference sequence). Trimming at V came to 1 base and at J to 0 bases, leaving 5 bases not matched to a gene. The CDR3 has 16 residues. CDR3 coding DNA: TGCAGTGCTAGAGTTCGACAGGGTACGAACACCGGGGAGCTGTTTTTT. The encoded protein is CSARVRQGTNTGELFF.

V is TRBV20-1 and J is TRBJ1-5; 7 bases are shared with TRBD1. V trimming: 6 bases; J trimming: 2 bases; junction bases outside the gene matches: 10. The CDR3 totals 15 residues. The germline CDR1 and CDR2 sequences are DFQATT and SNEGSKA (reference sequence). CDR3 region: CSAKTGSRGNQPQHF. CDR3 sequence (DNA): TGCAGTGCGAAGACAGGGTCGCGAGGCAATCAGCCCCAGCATTTT.

This chain connects TRBV12-3 or TRBV12-4 to TRBJ1-3; TRBD1 matches 8 bases. With 6 bases clipped from V and 4 bases from J, the junction kept 8 bases outside the gene matches. CDR3 size: 15 residues. The CDR3: CASSLTDRGGNTIYF. CDR3 bases: TGTGCCAGCAGCCTTACCGACAGGGGAGGAAACACCATATATTTT.

The CDR3 DNA is TGTGCCATCAGTGACACAGGGGTGGGGGCCAACGTCCTGACTTTC. This codes for CAISDTGVGANVLTF. The chain is built from TRBV10-3 and TRBJ2-6, with 7 bases aligning to TRBD1. This CDR3 region has 15 residues. Per germline, CDR1 ENHRY and CDR2 SYGVKD. J lost 4 bases, V lost 3 bases, and 3 bases had no gene match.

The chain links TRBV12-3 or TRBV12-4 to TRBJ1-1; D remains unclear. The CDR3 covers 13 residues. V was shortened by 5 bases and J by 2 bases, with 9 bases between the two germline ends. In nucleotides, the CDR3 is TGTGCCAGCAGTGAAAAAGCCAACACTGAAGCTTTCTTT. Encoded protein: CASSEKANTEAFF.

The chain recombines TRBV2 with TRBJ2-3; TRBD2 matches at 13 bases. V was pared by 8 bases and J by 10 bases, with 9 bases of the junction left unmatched. The CDR3 consists of 14 residues. Germline V gives CDR1 SNHLY, CDR2 FYNNEI. CDR3 sequence: CASSGTSGASPQYF. CDR3 nucleotides: TGTGCCAGCTCCGGGACTAGCGGGGCGTCGCCGCAGTATTTT.

The chain has TRBV19 and TRBJ1-5; 10 nucleotides align to TRBD1. With 8 bases clipped from V and 7 bases from J, the junction kept 11 bases outside the gene matches. Germline V gene data show CDR1 as LNHDA and CDR2 as SQIVND (reference sequence). This CDR3 comprises 15 residues. Written as DNA, the CDR3 is TGTGCCAGTCAAACGACGGGACAGGGGAGCCAGCCCCAGCATTTT. It is translated as CASQTTGQGSQPQHF.

Remarks on this clonotype: Germline is not matched at one junction end, which may reflect a read error. The chain recombines TRBV7-2 with TRBJ1-6; D is possibly TRBD1 (6 bases). The CDR3 runs 17 residues. CDR1 is SGHTA, CDR2 FQGNSA, per germline. CDR3: CAGSLGPQGPNNSPLHF. In DNA, the CDR3 is TGTGCCGGCAGCTTAGGGCCTCAGGGGCCTAATAATTCACCCCTCCACTTT. The full variable domain, with the rest looked up from reference TRBV7-2 and TRBJ1-6, is GAGVSQSPSNKVTEKGKDVELRCDPISGHTALYWYRQSLGQGLEFLIYFQGNSAPDKSGLPSDRFSAERTGGSVSTLTIQRTQQEDSAVYLCAGSLGPQGPNNSPLHFGNGTRLTVT.

This clonotype appeared a single time. Given a much more abundant clone one base away, this may be a read error. V gene TRBV7-4 combines with J gene TRBJ1-2, with 8 bases lining up with TRBD1. Germline values: CDR1 SGHVT, CDR2 SQSDAQ. This CDR3 is 14 amino acids long. CDR3 in amino acids: CASSMGQALYGHTF. CDR3 bases: TGTGCCAGCAGCATGGGACAGGCCCTCTATGGCCACACCTTC.

The chain has TRBV29-1 and TRBJ2-7; 13 positions match TRBD2. The CDR3 has 17 amino acids. Germline-derived CDR1 and CDR2 are SQVTM and ANQGSEA. J gave up 4 bases and V 0 bases, and 9 bases lay outside the gene matches. The CDR3 spells CSVEEDGTSGKRYEQYF. The CDR3 bases are TGCAGCGTTGAAGAGGACGGGACTAGCGGGAAGAGGTACGAGCAGTACTTC.

As regards this clonotype: This may be a read error, as it is one base from a much larger clone. This chain uses TRBV11-1 with TRBJ1-2; D gene unclear. The CDR3 has 14 amino acids. Looked up from germline, CDR1 is SGHAT and CDR2 is FQDESV (reference sequence). Trimming cost V 0 bases and J 4 bases, with 9 bases left between them. This CDR3 is CASSLASSRYGYTF. DNA of the CDR3: TGTGCCAGCAGCTTAGCCAGTTCTCGCTATGGCTACACCTTC.